The present TCR beta chain was sequenced within a study of cytomegalovirus exposure and HLA in healthy donors. On the study more broadly: Earlier, 100 million to 120 million unique TCR beta sequences were recovered from approximately 200 million T cells by an analysis. Study-wide findings and caveats: Sequences of the TCR beta chain were said to predict the HLA-A and HLA-B alleles of most subjects accurately. Among TCR sequences, most were rare, though some public TCRs appeared in many donors.

This PCR relied on a set of 60 Vbeta primers and 13 Jbeta primers. Repertoires were generated with immunoSEQ multiplex PCR, while TCRdb's copy carries only in-frame clones and drops some. In the table there are some 130,000 clones, about 78% of which are singletons. With respect to this clone: The antigen is undetermined.

Material: PBMCs. This TCR derives from a female donor in good health and CMV-seronegative.

The CDR3 DNA reads TGTGCCTGGAGTGGACTTCGGACAGGGGGGACCGGGGAGCTGTTTTTT. As protein: CAWSGLRTGGTGELFF. This rearrangement joins TRBV30 to TRBJ2-2, with 10 bases lining up with TRBD1. Germline CDR1 is GTSNPN and CDR2 is SVGIG (reference sequence). V trimming: 1 base; J trimming: 5 bases; junction bases outside the gene matches: 7. The CDR3 sequence is 16 residues long.